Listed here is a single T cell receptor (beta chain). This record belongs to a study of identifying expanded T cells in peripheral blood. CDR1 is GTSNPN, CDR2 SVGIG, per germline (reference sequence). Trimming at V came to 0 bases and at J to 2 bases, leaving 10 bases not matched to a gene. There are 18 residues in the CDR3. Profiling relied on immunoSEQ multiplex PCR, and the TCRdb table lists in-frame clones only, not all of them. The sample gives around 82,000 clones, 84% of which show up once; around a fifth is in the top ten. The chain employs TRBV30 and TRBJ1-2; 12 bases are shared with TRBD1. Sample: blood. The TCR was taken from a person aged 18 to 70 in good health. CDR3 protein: CAWSVPGTGGHKNYGYTF. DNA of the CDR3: TGTGCCTGGAGTGTACCTGGGACAGGGGGCCACAAAAACTATGGCTACACCTTC. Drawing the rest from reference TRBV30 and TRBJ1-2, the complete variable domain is SQTIHQWPATLVQPVGSPLSLECTVEGTSNPNLYWYRQAAGRGLQLLFYSVGIGQISSEVPQNLSASRPQDRQFILSSKKLLLSDSGFYLCAWSVPGTGGHKNYGYTFGSGTRLTVV.